Only one count was recorded for the clone carrying this T cell receptor (beta chain). The sample belongs to a study of blood T cell repertoires in COVID-19. This CDR3 comprises 16 residues. J lost 0 bases, V lost 5 bases, and 8 bases had no gene match. Germline values: CDR1 SGHVS, CDR2 FNYEAQ. Sequencing was performed with immunoSEQ multiplex PCR; in TCRdb, only in-frame clones are kept and a portion is missing. Of around 330,000 clones listed, 80% to 90% are singletons. The chain employs TRBV7-6 and TRBJ2-3, with TRBD2 matching over 7 bases. The clonotype was recovered from a woman aged 18-29 years who had recovered from COVID-19. The sequenced material came from PBMCs or T cells enriched from blood (not recorded which). CDR3 region: CASSPAGTTSTDTQYF. DNA of the CDR3: TGTGCCAGCAGCCCTGCCGGGACTACCAGCACAGATACGCAGTATTTT.